The present T cell receptor beta chain was sequenced within a study of shared clonotypes between healthy human individuals. Repertoires were generated with immunoSEQ multiplex PCR, while TCRdb's copy carries only in-frame clones and drops some. The sample includes 2 million or so clones, around 95% of them seen just once. In germline, CDR1 is LNHNV, CDR2 YYDKDF (reference sequence). The germline V and J ends were trimmed by 3 bases and 2 bases, with 14 bases remaining between them. This CDR3 is built from 16 residues. V and J are TRBV15 and TRBJ1-3; tentative D call: TRBD1 (5 bases). Sequenced material: naive CD4+ T cells sorted from blood. Stated subset: CD45RA+ positively selected. The TCR originated in a young man in good health. CDR3 residues: CATSSRQNSAGNTIYF. The CDR3 region has the DNA TGTGCCACCAGCAGTAGACAGAACTCAGCTGGAAACACCATATATTTT.